Listed below are T cell receptor beta chains from one sample, sequenced in a study of CD8 T cells in ankylosing spondylitis. One entry per CDR3 protein results from TCRdb running MiXCR on the 5' RACE reads. Of 400,000 or so distinct CDR3 sequences listed, roughly 26% are singletons. Input material: blood, either unsorted or a sorted T cell fraction (not recorded which). These receptor sequences come from a male donor with ankylosing spondylitis. Each CDR3 is given with its conserved first and last residue. D genes are given only for firm matches. Not every row has a clone size; where given, it reads once, few, many or a size class.

CAWSGGDRDGSPLHF	TGTGCCTGGAGTGGGGGAGACAGGGATGGATCACCCCTCCACTTT	TRBV30	TRBJ1-6	TRBD1	-
CASSLGGVLQETQYF	TGTGCCAGCAGCTTAGGAGGGGTGCTACAAGAGACCCAGTACTTC	TRBV11-3	TRBJ2-5	-	-
CATSDRAPTGSNEQFF	TGTGCCACCAGTGATCGAGCCCCGACAGGGTCCAATGAGCAGTTCTTC	TRBV24-1	TRBJ2-1	TRBD1	few
CSVVGLTDTQYF	TGCAGCGTTGTCGGCCTCACAGATACGCAGTATTTT	TRBV29-1	TRBJ2-3	-	-
CSVLKGEGPADTQYF	TGCAGCGTACTCAAGGGGGAGGGCCCCGCAGATACGCAGTATTTT	TRBV29-1	TRBJ2-3	-	few
CATSDPPGDEQFF	TGTGCCACCAGTGATCCACCCGGGGATGAGCAGTTCTTC	TRBV24-1	TRBJ2-1	-	few
CASSPRRADGGNEQFF	TGCGCCAGCAGTCCCCGACGGGCGGATGGGGGTAATGAGCAGTTCTTC	TRBV10-2	TRBJ2-1	-	-
CASSLTSGRILFF	TGTGCCAGCAGCCTAACTAGCGGGAGGATTCTGTTCTTC	TRBV11-2	TRBJ2-1	TRBD2	-
CASRWAGGPKTQYF	TGTGCCAGCAGGTGGGCGGGAGGGCCGAAGACCCAGTACTTC	TRBV12-3/TRBV12-4	TRBJ2-5	TRBD2	-
CASSRTGGAFTEAFF	TGTGCCAGCTCTCGGACAGGGGGCGCGTTCACTGAAGCTTTCTTT	TRBV18	TRBJ1-1	TRBD1	few
CSAGGGTSSMDEQFF	TGCAGTGCTGGAGGGGGGACTAGCTCTATGGATGAGCAGTTCTTC	TRBV20-1	TRBJ2-1	TRBD2	-
CASSNRLSSYEQYF	TGTGCCAGCAGCAACAGGTTGAGCTCCTACGAGCAGTACTTC	TRBV6-2/TRBV6-3	TRBJ2-7	-	-
CAISPGLAGDTQYF	TGTGCCATCAGCCCGGGACTAGCGGGAGATACGCAGTATTTT	TRBV10-3	TRBJ2-3	TRBD2	few
CASSLARQGSTDF	TGTGCCAGCAGCTTAGCCCGACAGGGCAGTACAGACTTC	TRBV7-2	TRBJ2-5	TRBD1	few
CASTRDRTIYEQYF	TGTGCCAGCACCCGGGACAGGACCATCTACGAGCAGTACTTC	TRBV6-2/TRBV6-3	TRBJ2-7	TRBD1	-
CASSYPGTGGTEAFF	TGTGCCAGCAGTTACCCTGGGACAGGGGGCACTGAAGCTTTCTTT	TRBV6-5	TRBJ1-1	TRBD1	few
CASSLRGGGGTDTQYF	TGTGCCAGCAGTCTGAGAGGGGGGGGCGGCACAGATACGCAGTATTTT	TRBV7-2	TRBJ2-3	-	-
CASSVATSGSSYNEQFF	TGTGCCAGCAGCGTAGCTACAAGCGGGAGCTCCTACAATGAGCAGTTCTTC	TRBV9	TRBJ2-1	TRBD2	-
CSAGGAAGVIYEQYF	TGCAGTGCTGGCGGGGCGGCGGGGGTAATCTACGAGCAGTACTTC	TRBV20-1	TRBJ2-7	TRBD2	-
CASSHHRTGLNTEAFF	TGTGCCAGCAGTCACCATCGGACAGGCTTGAACACTGAAGCTTTCTTT	TRBV6-5	TRBJ1-1	TRBD1	-
CASSKAEYQPQHF	TGTGCCAGTAGTAAGGCAGAGTATCAGCCCCAGCATTTT	TRBV19	TRBJ1-5	-	-
CASSSRASTDTQYF	TGTGCCAGCAGTTCTAGGGCTAGCACAGATACGCAGTATTTT	TRBV12-3/TRBV12-4	TRBJ2-3	-	many
CASSPFLQGDTQYF	TGCGCCAGCAGCCCTTTCCTGCAGGGCGATACGCAGTATTTT	TRBV5-1	TRBJ2-3	-	-
CASSPREQPQHF	TGTGCCAGCAGTCCACGGGAGCAGCCCCAGCATTTT	TRBV6-2/TRBV6-3	TRBJ1-5	-	-
CATSDYPVGSEAFF	TGTGCCACCAGTGACTACCCGGTAGGTTCGGAAGCTTTCTTT	TRBV24-1	TRBJ1-1	-	-
CATSRGGGGTGNEQFF	TGTGCCACCAGCAGAGGGGGGGGCGGAACAGGTAATGAGCAGTTCTTC	TRBV15	TRBJ2-1	-	few
CASSPLTPGGNTIYF	TGCGCCAGCAGCCCCCTCACGCCGGGGGGAAACACCATATATTTT	TRBV5-1	TRBJ1-3	-	-
CAIGGARDSVPKNIQYF	TGTGCCATCGGAGGGGCCCGGGACAGTGTCCCAAAAAACATTCAGTACTTC	TRBV10-3	TRBJ2-4	-	few
CASSMGQGRTYEQYF	TGTGCCAGTAGTATGGGTCAAGGACGTACGTACGAGCAGTACTTC	TRBV19	TRBJ2-7	-	-
CASTISGRHNEQFF	TGTGCCAGCACCATTAGCGGGAGACACAATGAGCAGTTCTTC	TRBV7-9	TRBJ2-1	TRBD2	-
CSAIETLDSDQPQHF	TGCAGTGCTATTGAAACTTTGGACAGCGATCAGCCCCAGCATTTT	TRBV20-1	TRBJ1-5	-	-
CATSRDLIETQYF	TGTGCCACCAGCAGAGATCTCATAGAGACCCAGTACTTC	TRBV15	TRBJ2-5	-	-
CASSSPGQRSYEQYF	TGTGCCAGCAGTTCGCCGGGACAGCGTTCCTACGAGCAGTACTTC	TRBV7-2	TRBJ2-7	TRBD1	-
CSATTGSRDQPQHF	TGCAGTGCTACCACAGGGTCGCGAGATCAGCCCCAGCATTTT	TRBV20-1	TRBJ1-5	-	-
CSARTGGPSDEQFF	TGCAGCGCCCGGACAGGCGGTCCATCGGATGAGCAGTTCTTC	TRBV29-1	TRBJ2-1	TRBD1	-
CASSDLSSTDTQYF	TGTGCCAGCTCGGACCTATCTAGCACAGATACGCAGTATTTT	TRBV7-9	TRBJ2-3	-	-
CASSLAWGRTDTQYF	TGCGCCAGCAGCTTGGCATGGGGGCGAACAGATACGCAGTATTTT	TRBV5-1	TRBJ2-3	-	-
CRPGQGGYNEQFF	TGCAGGCCGGGACAGGGGGGTTACAATGAGCAGTTCTTC	TRBV20-1	TRBJ2-1	TRBD1	-
CASSLGLAASYNEQFF	TGTGCCAGCAGCCTCGGACTAGCGGCATCTTACAATGAGCAGTTCTTC	TRBV7-2	TRBJ2-1	TRBD2	few
CASSPSAQETQYF	TGCGCCAGTTCGCCCAGCGCTCAAGAGACCCAGTACTTC	TRBV5-1	TRBJ2-5	-	few
CASREGSTTGELFF	TGTGCCAGCAGGGAAGGGAGTACTACCGGGGAGCTGTTTTTT	TRBV2	TRBJ2-2	-	few